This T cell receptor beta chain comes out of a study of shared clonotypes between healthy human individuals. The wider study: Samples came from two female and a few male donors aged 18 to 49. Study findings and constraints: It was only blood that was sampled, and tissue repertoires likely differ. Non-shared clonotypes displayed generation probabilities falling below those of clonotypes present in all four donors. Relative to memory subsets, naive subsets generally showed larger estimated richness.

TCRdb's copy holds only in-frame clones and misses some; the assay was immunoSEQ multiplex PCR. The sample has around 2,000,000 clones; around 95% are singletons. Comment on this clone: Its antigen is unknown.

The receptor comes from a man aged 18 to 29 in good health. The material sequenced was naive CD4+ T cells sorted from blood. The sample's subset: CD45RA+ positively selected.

CDR3 protein: CASRLAGGVNEQFF. CDR3 sequence (DNA): TGCGCCAGCAGGCTAGCGGGGGGGGTCAATGAGCAGTTCTTC. V is TRBV10-2 and J is TRBJ2-1; TRBD2 aligns across 12 bases. From germline, CDR1 is WSHSY and CDR2 SAAADI. The length of the CDR3 is 14 residues. The ends lost 6 bases at V and 6 bases at J; junction bases unmatched: 3.